Shown below are 23 T cell receptor beta chains from a single sample sequenced in a study of response to subunit inactivated influenza vaccine. TCRdb passed the RT-PCR reads through MiXCR, listing each CDR3 protein once. Of around 710,000 distinct CDR3 sequences listed, about 15% are singletons. The specimen was PBMCs from blood, collected 14 days before vaccination. The receptors derive from a man aged 50 or older who received an inactivated influenza vaccine.

In its sample, this clonotype was seen a few times. The genes are TRBV7-2 and TRBJ1-2; D unresolved. This CDR3 is built from 13 residues. The V and J ends lost 5 bases and 8 bases respectively, with 15 bases between them. The germline V gene encodes CDR1 SGHTA and CDR2 FQGNSA. The CDR3 region is CASSPERFGGYTF. DNA for the CDR3: TGTGCCAGCAGCCCTGAGCGCTTTGGAGGCTACACCTTC.

The V gene is TRBV20-1, the J gene TRBJ1-1; TRBD1 aligns across 10 bases. Germline V lookup: CDR1 DFQATT, CDR2 SNEGSKA (reference sequence). This CDR3 is 15 amino acids long. V lost 6 bases to trimming and J lost 0 bases; unmatched junction nucleotides: 7. The CDR3 protein is CSAGWDRGLNTEAFF. DNA of the CDR3: TGCAGTGCAGGGTGGGACAGGGGACTGAACACTGAAGCTTTCTTT.

This clonotype has just a few counts. V and J are TRBV6-5 and TRBJ1-1; 9 bases are shared with TRBD1. V lost 2 bases and J lost 6; bases outside the gene matches: 13. The CDR3 consists of 17 residues. CDR1 and CDR2 (germline): MNHEY, SVGAGI. CDR3 sequence (DNA): TGTGCCAGCAGTTACCGCTCGGTTCGGACAGGGGTAGCTGAAGCTTTCTTT. Its translation: CASSYRSVRTGVAEAFF.

The chain's CDR3 is CAITGTGTPDTQYF. For the CDR3, the DNA is TGTGCCATCACCGGGACAGGGACCCCAGATACGCAGTATTTT. V gene TRBV12-3 or TRBV12-4 combines with J gene TRBJ2-3, with 9 bases aligning to TRBD1. There are 14 residues in the CDR3. After removal of 10 bases from V and 4 bases from J, the junction contained 9 bases not matched to a gene.

J is TRBJ2-2 and V is TRBV11-3, with 7 bases lining up with TRBD1. The germline V gene has CDR1 SGHNT and CDR2 YENEEA. V shed 5 bases and J 2 bases; nucleotides not matched to a gene: 8. The CDR3 covers 16 residues. The CDR3 bases are TGTGCCAGCAGCCCGCAGACAGGGTCAAACACCGGGGAGCTGTTTTTT. Its protein product is CASSPQTGSNTGELFF.

A single count supports this clonotype. The chain joins TRBV30 to TRBJ1-2; maybe TRBD1 (5 bases). Trimming shortened V by 3 bases and J by 1 base, and 6 bases separated the two germline ends. CDR3 length: 12 amino acids. The germline CDR1 and CDR2 sequences are GTSNPN and SVGIG (reference sequence). The CDR3 sequence is CAWRGLNYGYTF. As DNA, the CDR3 is TGTGCCTGGAGGGGGCTTAACTATGGCTACACCTTC.

This rearrangement joins TRBV7-8 to TRBJ2-1, with 7 bases lining up with TRBD2. The trim removed 5 bases at V and 0 bases at J, leaving 7 bases unmatched. This CDR3 comprises 16 residues. The germline CDR1 and CDR2 sequences are SGHVS and FQNEAQ. CDR3 protein: CASSLLSGYSYNEQFF. The DNA for the CDR3 is TGTGCCAGCAGCCTACTTAGCGGGTACTCCTACAATGAGCAGTTCTTC.

This clonotype was recorded a few times. The V and J genes are TRBV12-3 or TRBV12-4 and TRBJ1-2; 10 bases are a match to TRBD1. The V and J ends lost 3 bases and 8 bases, in that order; junction bases with no gene match: 3. The CDR3 runs 13 residues. The CDR3 DNA reads as TGTGCCAGCAGTTTTGGGACAGGGGTAGGCTACACCTTC. Protein product: CASSFGTGVGYTF.

This clonotype was detected ten times or more. The chain uses TRBV18 and TRBJ2-7, with a possible D match to TRBD1 (5 bases). This CDR3 contains 14 residues. CDR1 is KGHSH and CDR2 is LQKENI in the germline V gene. Deletions cut 1 base from V and 5 bases from J, with 12 bases between. The CDR3 region has the DNA TGTGCCAGCTCACCACAAAGGGGATGGGACGAGCAGTACTTC. Translation: CASSPQRGWDEQYF.

The chain has TRBV4-1 and TRBJ2-1; D gene uncertain. Trimming stripped 0 bases from V and 9 bases from J, with 6 bases between. CDR3 length: 12 residues. The germline gives CDR1 MGHRA, CDR2 YSYEKL. The CDR3 loop reads CASSQDRFEQFF. CDR3 nucleotide sequence: TGCGCCAGCAGCCAAGACAGGTTTGAGCAGTTCTTC.

The chain combines TRBV6-5 with TRBJ2-1, with 9 bases lining up with TRBD2. This CDR3 comprises 16 residues. Trimming removed 2 bases from V and 5 bases from J; junction bases left unmatched: 7. The germline CDR1 and CDR2 sequences are MNHEY and SVGAGI. CDR3 sequence reads: CASSYSSGRPHNEQFF. The CDR3 bases are TGTGCCAGCAGTTACAGTAGCGGGAGACCCCACAATGAGCAGTTCTTC.

In its sample, this clonotype was seen many times. The chain uses TRBV12-3 or TRBV12-4 and TRBJ1-1, with D possibly TRBD1 on 6 matching bases. The length of the CDR3 is 13 residues. V shed 6 bases and J shed 4 bases, with 12 bases lying between them. The CDR3 nucleotides are TGTGCCAGCAGCCTACAGGGAGGCACTGAAGCTTTCTTT. Amino acids: CASSLQGGTEAFF.

This clonotype has a count of ten or more. The V call is TRBV20-1, the J call TRBJ2-1; TRBD2 agrees at 12 bases. Per the germline V gene, CDR1 is DFQATT and CDR2 is SNEGSKA (reference sequence). With 0 bases clipped from V and 7 bases from J, the junction kept 1 base outside the gene matches. The CDR3 covers 14 residues. The CDR3 coding sequence is TGCAGTGCTAGAGATCTAGCGGGGGGGAATGAGCAGTTCTTC. It encodes CSARDLAGGNEQFF.

The chain combines TRBV9 with TRBJ2-1; D is ambiguous. From germline, CDR1 is SGDLS and CDR2 YYNGEE. CDR3 length: 16 residues. Trimming left V 4 bases short and J 1 base short, with 15 bases between. The CDR3 DNA sequence: TGTGCCAGCAGCTTGAGTCTTGGCGAATCCTACAATGAGCAGTTCTTC. This sequence encodes CASSLSLGESYNEQFF. The whole variable domain, filled in from reference TRBV9 and TRBJ2-1, reads DSGVTQTPKHLITATGQRVTLRCSPRSGDLSVYWYQQSLDQGLQFLIQYYNGEERAKGNILERFSAQQFPDLHSELNLSSLELGDSALYFCASSLSLGESYNEQFFGPGTRLTVL.

The chain combines TRBV3-1 with TRBJ1-1; D is ambiguous. Deletions cut 6 bases from V and 0 bases from J, with 8 bases between. Per germline, CDR1 LGHDT and CDR2 YNNKEL (reference sequence). This CDR3 has 13 residues. Here the CDR3 DNA reads TGTGCCAGCAGGATTACACTGAACACTGAAGCTTTCTTT. Translated, it gives CASRITLNTEAFF.

The V call is TRBV7-9, the J call TRBJ1-4; 9 positions agree with TRBD1. The CDR3 is made up of 15 amino acids. Germline V gene data show CDR1 as SEHNR and CDR2 as FQNEAQ (reference sequence). Trimming at V came to 1 base and at J to 8 bases, leaving 5 bases not matched to a gene. The CDR3: CASSLGDRAWEKLFF. The CDR3 nucleotides are TGTGCCAGCAGCTTAGGGGACAGGGCTTGGGAAAAACTGTTTTTT. Complete variable domain (other parts from reference TRBV7-9 and TRBJ1-4): DTGVSQNPRHKITKRGQNVTFRCDPISEHNRLYWYRQTLGQGPEFLTYFQNEAQLEKSRLLSDRFSAERPKGSFSTLEIQRTEQGDSAMYLCASSLGDRAWEKLFFGSGTQLSVL.

This clonotype was seen many times. This chain links TRBV10-2 with TRBJ2-1; perhaps TRBD2 as D (5 bases). This CDR3 region has 14 residues. V lost 6 bases, J lost 0 bases, and 9 bases lay in between. In germline, CDR1 is WSHSY, CDR2 SAAADI. The CDR3 loop is CASRSGSSYNEQFF. The DNA of the CDR3 is TGCGCCAGCAGATCGGGGAGCTCCTACAATGAGCAGTTCTTC.

This clonotype was recorded many times. This chain links TRBV4-3 with TRBJ1-4; tentatively, D is TRBD1 (6 bases). V dropped 4 bases and J dropped 4 bases, with 13 bases sitting between them. CDR3 length: 15 amino acids. Germline CDR1 is LGHNA and CDR2 is YSLEER. For the CDR3, the DNA is TGCGCCAGCAGCCGCCGACAGGCTAATAATGAAAAACTGTTTTTT. Protein product: CASSRRQANNEKLFF.

A few counts support this clonotype. This sequence joins TRBV5-1 and TRBJ1-5; no clear D. V gave up 4 bases and J gave up 5 bases, with 10 bases separating them. This CDR3 spans 13 amino acids. Looked up from germline, CDR1 is SGHRS and CDR2 is YFSETQ. The CDR3 spells CASSPLGDQPQHF. Written as DNA, the CDR3 is TGCGCCAGCAGCCCTCTCGGGGATCAGCCCCAGCATTTT.

The rearrangement links TRBV20-1 to TRBJ1-4; the D is unclear. The CDR3 has 14 amino acids. Between the trimmed V and J ends, which lost 0 bases and 4 bases, there was a span of 9 bases. The V gene's germline CDR1 is DFQATT and CDR2 SNEGSKA (reference sequence). Written as DNA, the CDR3 is TGCAGTGCTAGAGATTCGGGAATTAATGAAAAACTGTTTTTT. As protein: CSARDSGINEKLFF.

The sample holds a few counts of this clonotype. The V and J genes are TRBV7-2 and TRBJ1-4; TRBD1 matches at 7 bases. Germline loops: CDR1 SGHTA, CDR2 FQGNSA. The CDR3 is 15 residues long. After removal of 5 bases from V and 1 base from J, the junction contained 4 bases not matched to a gene. For the CDR3, the DNA is TGTGCCAGCAGCACCAGACAGGGAACTAATGAAAAACTGTTTTTT. Its protein product is CASSTRQGTNEKLFF.

This clonotype was picked up a small number of times. V and J are TRBV7-9 and TRBJ2-3; 11 nucleotides match TRBD2. In germline, CDR1 is SEHNR, CDR2 FQNEAQ (reference sequence). V gave up 5 bases and J gave up 6 bases; unmatched junction bases: 13. CDR3 size: 17 residues. The CDR3 DNA follows: TGTGCCAGCAGCAAAGACTTGACTAGCGGGGCCAGGGATACGCAGTATTTT. Protein product: CASSKDLTSGARDTQYF.

The V and J genes are TRBV4-3 and TRBJ1-2, with TRBD1 matching 7 bases. The CDR3 covers 14 residues. V shed 0 bases and J 7 bases; nucleotides not matched to a gene: 5. From germline, CDR1 is LGHNA and CDR2 YSLEER. The CDR3 is CASSQDAGGLGYTF. CDR3 nucleotide sequence: TGCGCCAGCAGCCAAGATGCAGGGGGTCTTGGCTACACCTTC.